The rows below give T cell receptor beta chains drawn from one sample of a study of cytomegalovirus exposure and HLA in healthy donors. The protocol was immunoSEQ multiplex PCR, while the TCRdb copy is restricted to in-frame clones and leaves out a portion. The table includes fewer than 300,000 clones, about nine tenths detected once. The sequenced sample was PBMCs. Source of these receptors: a man aged 40-49 years in good health and CMV-seropositive. The CDR3 runs from the conserved cysteine through the conserved F or W. D genes are given only for firm matches. Size is stated for part of the rows, as once, few or many counts, or as a class when the clone is expanded.

TRBJ2-5,NA,NA,TRBV30,TGTGCCTGGAGCTCCCGAGGTGAGACCCAGTACTTC,CAWSSRGETQYF
TRBJ2-7,NA,NA,TRBV29-1,TGCAGCGTTGAGCGAGGGGGGACAGAATTTTACGAGCAGTACTTC,CSVERGGTEFYEQYF
TRBJ1-4,NA,TRBD1,TRBV6-1,TGTGCCAGCAGCATGGACAGGGTTCGGGAAGAAAAACTGTTTTTT,CASSMDRVREEKLFF
TRBJ2-1,NA,TRBD1,TRBV19,TGTGCCAGTAGCGACAGGGGGCGAGGGTCCAATGAGCAGTTCTTC,CASSDRGRGSNEQFF
TRBJ2-7,NA,NA,TRBV25-1,TGTGCCAGCAGCACACAGGGCCAGCCGGGGGGTCGCGAGCAGTACTTC,CASSTQGQPGGREQYF
TRBJ2-3,NA,NA,TRBV19,TGTGCCACCCGGGGCGGGGTCGTCACAGATACGCAGTATTTT,CATRGGVVTDTQYF
TRBJ2-4,NA,NA,TRBV7-9,TGTGCCAGCCGCAGCCAGGGTACGGACATTCAGTACTTC,CASRSQGTDIQYF
TRBJ1-4,NA,TRBD1,TRBV29-1,TGCAGCGCTCGGGACAGAACTAATGAAAAACTGTTTTTT,CSARDRTNEKLFF
TRBJ2-7,NA,NA,TRBV28,TGTGCCAGCAGTACCCGAACCACTCACGAGCAGTACTTC,CASSTRTTHEQYF
TRBJ1-3,NA,TRBD1,TRBV7-3,TGTGCCAGCAGCTTATTAGGGGGGGGGACAGGTGGAAACACCATATATTTT,CASSLLGGGTGGNTIYF
TRBJ2-3,NA,TRBD2,TRBV27,TGTGCCAGCAAAGAACTAGCGGGATTAGATACGCAGTATTTT,CASKELAGLDTQYF
TRBJ1-5,NA,TRBD1,TRBV4-2,TGTGCCAGCAGCCAAGACATACCGGGACAGGGGAAGAGCAATCAGCCCCAGCATTTT,CASSQDIPGQGKSNQPQHF
TRBJ1-2,NA,TRBD1,TRBV19,TGTGCCAGTTTTGGCGGAGCCAGGGGGCGAGGTGGCTACACCTTC,CASFGGARGRGGYTF
TRBJ2-1,NA,NA,TRBV5-6,TGTGCCAGCAGCTTGACACCCCCTTCGGGTGAGCAGTTCTTC,CASSLTPPSGEQFF
TRBJ2-4,NA,TRBD2,TRBV6-4,TGTGCCAGCAGCGGACTAGCGGGAGGAGACATTCAGTACTTC,CASSGLAGGDIQYF
TRBJ2-3,NA,TRBD2,TRBV10-3,TGTGCCATCAGTGACAGGACTAGCGGGGGCACAGATACGCAGTATTTT,CAISDRTSGGTDTQYF
TRBJ1-2,NA,NA,TRBV6-4,TGTGCCAGCAGCGGAACGGCAGGCTATGGCTACACCTTC,CASSGTAGYGYTF
TRBJ1-2,NA,NA,TRBV6-1,TGTGCCAGCAGTGAAGCCGGGACTTATGGCTACACCTTC,CASSEAGTYGYTF
TRBJ1-4,NA,NA,TRBV5-4,TGTGCCAGCAGCTTTTGGCAGGCTGAAAAACTGTTTTTT,CASSFWQAEKLFF
TRBJ2-7,NA,TRBD1,TRBV6-5,TGTGCCAGCAGTTACCGGACAGGGGGCCCCTACGAGCAGTACTTC,CASSYRTGGPYEQYF
TRBJ1-2,once,NA,TRBV7-8,TGTGCCAGCAGCTCCGGTCAGGCTAACTATGGCTACACCTTC,CASSSGQANYGYTF
TRBJ1-1,NA,NA,TRBV28,TGTGCCAGCAGTTCCATGGGGGGGCGGAACACTGAAGCTTTCTTT,CASSSMGGRNTEAFF
TRBJ1-4,NA,NA,TRBV5-1,TGCGCCAGCAGCCCGGGACAAACTAATGAAAAACTGTTTTTT,CASSPGQTNEKLFF